The source of this T cell receptor (beta chain) is a study of OX40 agonist ivuxolimab in advanced cancers. Study overall: Intravenous ivuxolimab was administered to patients every 2 weeks at 0.01 to 10 mg/kg. A diagnosis of hepatocellular carcinoma, melanoma, renal cell or head and neck cancer was present in dose-escalation patients.

Patients who had autoimmune disease history or got systemic immunosuppression were left out. Sequenced by immunoSEQ multiplex PCR; TCRdb stores in-frame clones only, minus some. The table has about 59,000 clones, 80% to 90% seen once. Study findings and constraints: Clonal expansion was seen in CD4+ and CD8+ blood T cells by week 6 at 0.1 to 3.0 mg/kg.

Comments on this clone: Its antigen is not known.

The CDR3 consists of 14 residues. Germline V CDR1 and CDR2: SGHNT, YYREEE (reference sequence). V shed 4 bases and J 8 bases; nucleotides not matched to a gene: 6. The sequence was obtained from an adult with an advanced solid tumor such as melanoma, head and neck, liver or kidney cancer. The V call is TRBV5-4, the J call TRBJ1-4; 9 positions agree with TRBD1. The sequenced sample was CD4+ or CD8+ T cells sorted from blood, obtained in a trial of the OX40 agonist ivuxolimab. CDR3 in amino acids: CASSMDRGGEKLFF. DNA of the CDR3: TGTGCCAGCAGCATGGACAGGGGCGGGGAAAAACTGTTTTTT.